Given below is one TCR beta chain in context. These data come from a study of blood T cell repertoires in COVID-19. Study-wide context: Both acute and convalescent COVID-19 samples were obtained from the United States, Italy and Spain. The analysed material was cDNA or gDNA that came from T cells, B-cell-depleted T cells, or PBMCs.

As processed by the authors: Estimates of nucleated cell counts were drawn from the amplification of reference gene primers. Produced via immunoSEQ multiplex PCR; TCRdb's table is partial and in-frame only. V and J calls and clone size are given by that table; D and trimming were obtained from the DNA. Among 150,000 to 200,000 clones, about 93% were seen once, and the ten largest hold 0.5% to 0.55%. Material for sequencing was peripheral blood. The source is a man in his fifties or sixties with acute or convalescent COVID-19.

CDR3 in DNA: TGCGCCAGCAGCCAAGATCGACAGGCCCTTGGGGCCAACGTCCTGACTTTC. Translated, it gives CASSQDRQALGANVLTF. This chain connects TRBV4-1 to TRBJ2-6; tentatively, D is TRBD1 (6 bases). V dropped 0 bases and J dropped 3 bases, with 12 bases sitting between them. Germline assignment: CDR1 MGHRA and CDR2 YSYEKL. The CDR3 consists of 17 residues.